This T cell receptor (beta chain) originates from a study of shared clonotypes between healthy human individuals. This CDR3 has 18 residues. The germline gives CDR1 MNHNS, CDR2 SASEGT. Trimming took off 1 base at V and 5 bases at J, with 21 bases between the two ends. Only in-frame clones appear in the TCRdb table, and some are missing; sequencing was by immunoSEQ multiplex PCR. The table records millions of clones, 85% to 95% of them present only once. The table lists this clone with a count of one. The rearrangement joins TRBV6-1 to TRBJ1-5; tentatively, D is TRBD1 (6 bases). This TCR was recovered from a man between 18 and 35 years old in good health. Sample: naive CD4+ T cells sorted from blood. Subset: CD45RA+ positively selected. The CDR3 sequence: CASSEDGGGAFRDQPQHF. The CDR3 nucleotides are TGTGCCAGCAGTGAAGATGGTGGGGGCGCTTTTCGGGATCAGCCCCAGCATTTT.